The next 22 T cell receptor beta chains were all read from a single sample in a study of shared clonotypes between healthy human individuals. Measured with immunoSEQ multiplex PCR; TCRdb has only the in-frame clones, and not every one. Of around 2.5 million clones listed, roughly 93% are singletons. Input material: naive CD4+ T cells from PBMCs. Subset reported: CD45RA+ positively selected. These TCRs come from a man between 18 and 35 years old in good health. Some clones in this sample may be carry-over from other donors' samples.

The rearrangement joins TRBV30 to TRBJ1-1; D remains unclear. The V and J ends lost 2 bases and 0 bases respectively, with 7 bases between them. Germline V gene data show CDR1 as GTSNPN and CDR2 as SVGIG (reference sequence). The CDR3 is 13 residues long. The CDR3 DNA follows: TGTGCCTGGAGTCTCACAATGAACACTGAAGCTTTCTTT. It encodes CAWSLTMNTEAFF. Using reference TRBV30 and TRBJ1-1 for the parts outside the CDR3, the full variable domain is SQTIHQWPATLVQPVGSPLSLECTVEGTSNPNLYWYRQAAGRGLQLLFYSVGIGQISSEVPQNLSASRPQDRQFILSSKKLLLSDSGFYLCAWSLTMNTEAFFGQGTRLTVV.

On this clone itself: Other DNA sequences from this sample encode an identical CDR3 as well. The V gene is TRBV7-9, the J gene TRBJ2-3; D gene ambiguous. The CDR3 has 12 residues. The ends were cut back, 2 bases at V and 4 bases at J, with 4 bases in the middle. Germline V gives CDR1 SEHNR, CDR2 FQNEAQ (reference sequence). CDR3 nucleotides: TGTGCCAGCAGCTTATCGGCAGATACGCAGTATTTT. Residues: CASSLSADTQYF. Variable domain in full (rest from reference TRBV7-9 and TRBJ2-3): DTGVSQNPRHKITKRGQNVTFRCDPISEHNRLYWYRQTLGQGPEFLTYFQNEAQLEKSRLLSDRFSAERPKGSFSTLEIQRTEQGDSAMYLCASSLSADTQYFGPGTRLTVL.

This sequence joins TRBV19 and TRBJ2-5; 7 bases line up with TRBD2. The CDR3 runs to 17 residues. Trimming at V came to 2 bases and at J to 4 bases, leaving 13 bases not matched to a gene. CDR1 LNHDA and CDR2 SQIVND come from the germline V gene (reference sequence). The CDR3 DNA sequence: TGTGCCAGTAGTATACGGGGGGACCACAACGGGGGAGAGACCCAGTACTTC. This gives the protein CASSIRGDHNGGETQYF.

The chain has TRBV12-5 and TRBJ2-3; D gene ambiguous. The CDR3 extends over 13 amino acids. The germline V gene encodes CDR1 LGHNT and CDR2 FRNRAP. V was shortened by 0 bases and J by 8 bases, with 9 bases between the two germline ends. CDR3 protein: CASGLVPPGTQYF. The CDR3 DNA reads TGTGCTAGTGGTTTGGTCCCCCCCGGTACGCAGTATTTT.

This chain joins TRBV4-1 and TRBJ2-1; 8 nucleotides align to TRBD2. V lost 1 base, J lost 5 bases, and 13 bases stayed unmatched. The V gene's germline CDR1 is MGHRA and CDR2 YSYEKL. The CDR3 runs 18 residues. CDR3 residues: CASSQVRGGTRLNNEQFF. The CDR3 DNA reads as TGCGCCAGCAGCCAAGTTAGGGGCGGGACTAGGCTCAACAATGAGCAGTTCTTC.

About this clone itself: This specimen includes other DNA sequences encoding the same CDR3. The chain couples TRBV29-1 to TRBJ1-2, with TRBD1 matching 10 bases. The CDR3 is 12 residues long. The V segment lost 4 bases and the J segment 4 bases; nucleotides outside the gene matches: 0. Looked up from germline, CDR1 is SQVTM and CDR2 is ANQGSEA. The CDR3 spells CSVGTGGYGYTF. DNA for the CDR3: TGCAGCGTTGGGACAGGGGGCTATGGCTACACCTTC.

The chain employs TRBV10-2 and TRBJ2-5, with 7 bases aligning to TRBD2. This CDR3 spans 15 amino acids. Per germline, CDR1 WSHSY and CDR2 SAAADI. The junction had 11 bases not matched to a gene; V was cut back by 6 bases and J by 4 bases. The CDR3 reads CASRPAITSVETQYF. CDR3 DNA: TGCGCCAGCAGACCCGCAATAACTAGCGTAGAGACCCAGTACTTC.

On this clone: Distinct nucleotide sequences in the sample also encode this CDR3. The J gene is TRBJ2-3, the V gene TRBV5-4, with 8 bases lining up with TRBD2. Germline V gene sequence: CDR1 SGHNT, CDR2 YYREEE (reference sequence). The junction had 2 bases not matched to a gene; V was cut back by 1 base and J by 1 base. The CDR3 extends over 15 amino acids. In DNA form, the CDR3 reads TGTGCCAGCAGCTTGTCACTAGCGGGCACAGATACGCAGTATTTT. Its translation is CASSLSLAGTDTQYF. The whole variable domain, filled in from reference TRBV5-4 and TRBJ2-3, reads ETGVTQSPTHLIKTRGQQVTLRCSSQSGHNTVSWYQQALGQGPQFIFQYYREEENGRGNFPPRFSGLQFPNYSSELNVNALELDDSALYLCASSLSLAGTDTQYFGPGTRLTVL.

The V and J genes are TRBV5-6 and TRBJ2-5; possible D gene TRBD1, 5 bases. V shed 2 bases and J shed 5 bases, with 7 bases lying between them. The CDR3 covers 12 residues. Germline V gene data show CDR1 as SGHDT and CDR2 as YYEEEE. This CDR3 is CASSLRGETQYF. The CDR3 DNA reads as TGTGCCAGCAGCTTAAGGGGCGAGACCCAGTACTTC. Full variable domain (remainder filled in from reference TRBV5-6 and TRBJ2-5): DAGVTQSPTHLIKTRGQQVTLRCSPKSGHDTVSWYQQALGQGPQFIFQYYEEEERQRGNFPDRFSGHQFPNYSSELNVNALLLGDSALYLCASSLRGETQYFGPGTRLLVL.

J is TRBJ1-3 and V is TRBV4-1; D not resolved. CDR3 length equals 17 residues. Germline V gives CDR1 MGHRA, CDR2 YSYEKL. V was pared by 4 bases and J by 0 bases, with 16 bases between. The CDR3 nucleotides read TGCGCCAGCAGCCCCGGAGGAGGACTAGTCTCTGGAAACACCATATATTTT. Protein product: CASSPGGGLVSGNTIYF.

The chain carries TRBV5-1 and TRBJ2-1, with 13 bases identical to TRBD2. With V trimmed by 0 bases and J by 6 bases, 6 bases remained unmatched. This CDR3 has 17 residues. Germline V gene lookup returns CDR1 SGHRS and CDR2 YFSETQ. The CDR3 here is CASSLAQTSGGINEQFF. CDR3 DNA sequence: TGCGCCAGCAGCTTGGCCCAGACTAGCGGGGGGATCAATGAGCAGTTCTTC.

This clone was detected once. The chain uses TRBV5-1 and TRBJ1-3; D not resolved. Trimming cost V 0 bases and J 2 bases, with 18 bases left between them. Germline V gives CDR1 SGHRS, CDR2 YFSETQ. The CDR3 has 18 residues. DNA of the CDR3: TGCGCCAGCAGCTTGGTGTACCGTAGGCGAGAACCTGGAAACACCATATATTTT. This sequence encodes CASSLVYRRREPGNTIYF.

This rearrangement joins TRBV18 to TRBJ2-1; 8 nucleotides align to TRBD2. CDR1 is KGHSH and CDR2 is LQKENI in the germline V gene. The CDR3 is 15 amino acids. The V and J ends lost 0 bases and 9 bases, in that order; junction bases with no gene match: 7. DNA for the CDR3: TGTGCCAGCTCACCACCGGCGGGACTAGGAGCTGAGCAGTTCTTC. This encodes CASSPPAGLGAEQFF. The whole variable domain, remainder taken from reference TRBV18 and TRBJ2-1, is NAGVMQNPRHLVRRRGQEARLRCSPMKGHSHVYWYRQLPEEGLKFMVYLQKENIIDESGMPKERFSAEFPKEGPSILRIQQVVRGDSAAYFCASSPPAGLGAEQFFGPGTRLTVL.

The chain uses TRBV19 and TRBJ2-2; maybe TRBD1 (6 bases). Germline V gives CDR1 LNHDA, CDR2 SQIVND (reference sequence). Trimming cost V 5 bases and J 1 base, with 8 bases left between them. The CDR3 has 14 residues. CDR3 protein: CASSRDKNTGELFF. In DNA form, the CDR3 reads TGTGCCAGTAGTCGGGACAAGAACACCGGGGAGCTGTTTTTT.

The J gene is TRBJ2-7, the V gene TRBV19, with 8 bases matching TRBD2. Germline CDR1 and CDR2: LNHDA and SQIVND (reference sequence). J was trimmed by 4 bases and V by 1 base; bases with no gene match: 3. The CDR3 loop spans 14 amino acids. This CDR3 is CASSIAGGIYEQYF. The DNA of the CDR3 is TGTGCCAGTAGTATAGCGGGAGGGATATACGAGCAGTACTTC.

This clone was detected only once. The chain combines TRBV28 with TRBJ2-3; D is unresolved. V lost 5 bases and J lost 4, with 7 bases in between. CDR3 size: 12 residues. Germline lookup yields CDR1 MDHEN and CDR2 SYDVKM. The CDR3 DNA sequence: TGTGCCAGCAGTCAGATCTCAGATACGCAGTATTTT. Amino acids: CASSQISDTQYF.

The chain uses TRBV5-5 and TRBJ1-4; 7 nucleotides agree with TRBD1. The CDR3 covers 16 residues. Germline V gene lookup returns CDR1 SGHKS and CDR2 YYEKEE (reference sequence). V shed 4 bases, J shed 8 bases, and the junction held 14 bases outside the gene matches. As DNA, the CDR3 is TGTGCCAGCAGCCGGGCAGGGGGTGTATCGGAAGAAAAACTGTTTTTT. It yields the protein CASSRAGGVSEEKLFF.

J is TRBJ2-7 and V is TRBV6-1; 10 nucleotides agree with TRBD2. The CDR3 contains 14 residues. The J segment lost 4 bases and the V segment lost 6 bases, leaving 6 bases of the junction unmatched. CDR1 MNHNS and CDR2 SASEGT come from the germline V gene. The CDR3 nucleotides read TGTGCCAGCAGGCAAGCGGGAGGGCTGTACGAGCAGTACTTC. The encoded protein is CASRQAGGLYEQYF.

The V gene is TRBV5-1, the J gene TRBJ2-1, with 9 bases aligning to TRBD1. V shed 5 bases and J 8 bases; nucleotides not matched to a gene: 8. The CDR3 sequence is 14 residues long. Germline V gene sequence: CDR1 SGHRS, CDR2 YFSETQ. Here the CDR3 DNA reads TGCGCCAGCAGGGTACAGGGGGCATCTTATGAGCAGTTCTTC. Encoded protein: CASRVQGASYEQFF.

This clone was picked up a small number of times. The chain has TRBV6-6 and TRBJ2-7; 7 positions agree with TRBD1. Germline V CDR1 and CDR2: MNHNY, SVGAGI (reference sequence). The CDR3 runs to 14 residues. Trimming cost V 0 bases and J 9 bases; bases outside gene matches: 8. This CDR3 is CASSYSGQGVVQYF. Written as DNA, the CDR3 is TGTGCCAGCAGTTACTCCGGCCAGGGGGTCGTGCAGTACTTC.

This clone was recorded only once. DNA for the CDR3: TGTGCCAGCACCTGGGGCGGCCAGTACAATGAGCAGTTCTTC. This translates into CASTWGGQYNEQFF. The V gene is TRBV7-9, the J gene TRBJ2-1, with D maybe TRBD1 (5 bases). CDR3 size: 14 residues. The V gene lost 7 bases and the J gene lost 4 bases, with 14 bases spanning the gap. Per the germline V gene, CDR1 is SEHNR and CDR2 is FQNEAQ (reference sequence). Complete variable domain (other parts from reference TRBV7-9 and TRBJ2-1): DTGVSQNPRHKITKRGQNVTFRCDPISEHNRLYWYRQTLGQGPEFLTYFQNEAQLEKSRLLSDRFSAERPKGSFSTLEIQRTEQGDSAMYLCASTWGGQYNEQFFGPGTRLTVL.

The chain carries TRBV2 and TRBJ1-6; D is possibly TRBD1 (5 bases). There are 15 residues in the CDR3. The germline V and J ends were trimmed by 6 bases and 4 bases, with 13 bases remaining between them. From germline, CDR1 is SNHLY and CDR2 FYNNEI. DNA of the CDR3: TGTGCCAGCAGAGGGGTACGGGGATATAATTCACCCCTCCACTTT. Translated: CASRGVRGYNSPLHF.